Listed here is a single T cell receptor (beta chain). Germline values: CDR1 SQVTM, CDR2 ANQGSEA. The CDR3 runs to 13 residues. Deletions cut 4 bases from V and 2 bases from J, with 8 bases between. Libraries were prepared by immunoSEQ multiplex PCR; TCRdb keeps only in-frame clonotypes and omits some of them. The sample contains some 350,000 clones, about 88% of which appear only once. The sample is drawn from a study of blood T cell repertoires in COVID-19. Symptom resolution, clearance, or two negative PCRs marked donors in Cohort 3 as recovered. This rearrangement joins TRBV29-1 to TRBJ2-2; D is possibly TRBD2 (6 bases). Material for sequencing was PBMCs or T cells enriched from blood (not recorded which). This receptor was identified in a young woman who had recovered from COVID-19. The CDR3 loop is CSVGRGNTGELFF. The CDR3 nucleotides are TGCAGCGTTGGGCGGGGAAACACCGGGGAGCTGTTTTTT.